The 31 T cell receptor beta chains in this list originate from one sample, sequenced in a study of technical replicates of blood from a few donors. Assay used: immunoSEQ multiplex PCR; TCRdb lists only in-frame clones, some missing. This table has tens of thousands of clones, more than 80% appearing once. The sequencing sample was made of T cells isolated from PBMCs. These receptors were taken from a human donor in good health.

The CDR3 is CASSLGGLAGEQETQYF. As DNA, the CDR3 is TGTGCCAGCAGCCTGGGGGGACTAGCGGGGGAGCAAGAGACCCAGTACTTC. The chain employs TRBV7-3 and TRBJ2-5; 14 bases align to TRBD2. J was trimmed by 2 bases and V by 5 bases; bases with no gene match: 7. The CDR3 consists of 17 residues. The germline V gene has CDR1 SGHTA and CDR2 FQGTGA.

The chain is built from TRBV12-5 and TRBJ1-2; a weak D match, TRBD1 (5 bases). The length of the CDR3 is 12 residues. Germline lookup yields CDR1 LGHNT and CDR2 FRNRAP. The germline V and J ends were trimmed by 3 bases and 4 bases, with 6 bases remaining between them. The CDR3 region is CASGLDSYGYTF. The CDR3 DNA reads TGTGCTAGTGGTTTAGACAGCTATGGCTACACCTTC. Variable domain in full (rest from reference TRBV12-5 and TRBJ1-2): DARVTQTPRHKVTEMGQEVTMRCQPILGHNTVFWYRQTMMQGLELLAYFRNRAPLDDSGMPKDRFSAEMPDATLATLKIQPSEPRDSAVYFCASGLDSYGYTFGSGTRLTVV.

This clone was recorded only once. The CDR3 nucleotides read TGTGCCAGCAGCGTCCTACAGGGAACGAACACTGAAGCTTTCTTT. Translation: CASSVLQGTNTEAFF. The V call is TRBV9, the J call TRBJ1-1; possibly TRBD1 for D (6 bases). Germline CDR1 reads SGDLS; CDR2 reads YYNGEE. The CDR3 runs to 15 residues. V was clipped by 2 bases and J by 1 base, with 12 bases between them.

J is TRBJ1-2 and V is TRBV11-2; 9 bases align to TRBD1. V trimming: 5 bases; J trimming: 3 bases; junction bases outside the gene matches: 7. From germline, CDR1 is SGHAT and CDR2 FQNNGV. The CDR3 runs to 15 residues. The CDR3 spells CASSTGQGVDYGYTF. For the CDR3, the DNA is TGTGCCAGCAGCACGGGACAGGGAGTCGACTATGGCTACACCTTC.

The chain is built from TRBV28 and TRBJ2-7, with TRBD2 identical over 14 bases. Germline lookup yields CDR1 MDHEN and CDR2 SYDVKM. V shed 5 bases and J 7 bases; nucleotides not matched to a gene: 4. CDR3 size: 14 residues. CDR3 loop: CASSLGLAGVEQYF. The CDR3 DNA is TGTGCCAGCAGTCTGGGACTAGCGGGAGTTGAGCAGTACTTC.

This rearrangement joins TRBV5-1 to TRBJ1-1, with a tentative D call TRBD1 (5 bases). The V and J ends lost 1 base and 1 base respectively, with 14 bases between them. Germline-derived CDR1 and CDR2 are SGHRS and YFSETQ. This CDR3 contains 16 residues. CDR3 nucleotide sequence: TGCGCCAGCAGCTTGTCTGGGGGGGTTGGGAACACTGAAGCTTTCTTT. It encodes CASSLSGGVGNTEAFF.

The chain is built from TRBV18 and TRBJ2-3; 7 bases line up with TRBD2. This CDR3 contains 13 residues. Germline assignment: CDR1 KGHSH and CDR2 LQKENI. The J segment lost 5 bases and the V segment lost 5 bases, leaving 4 bases of the junction unmatched. CDR3 sequence: CASSWRERDTQYF. The CDR3 DNA sequence: TGTGCCAGCTCATGGCGGGAGAGAGATACGCAGTATTTT.

This clone appeared a few times. The J gene is TRBJ2-4, the V gene TRBV11-2, with 10 positions matching TRBD1. V shed 0 bases, J shed 16 bases, and the junction held 15 bases outside the gene matches. CDR3 length: 16 residues. Germline CDR1 and CDR2: SGHAT and FQNNGV. DNA of the CDR3: TGTGCCAGCAGCTTAGACGGGGGACAGGGGAGGCCTGGCCTATACTTC. It translates to CASSLDGGQGRPGLYF.

The chain couples TRBV4-1 to TRBJ2-7; 10 nucleotides line up with TRBD2. Trimming at V came to 8 bases and at J to 7 bases, leaving 14 bases not matched to a gene. Germline V gives CDR1 MGHRA, CDR2 YSYEKL. The CDR3 runs to 15 residues. The CDR3 sequence is CASRKGLAGVVEQYF. The CDR3 DNA reads TGCGCCAGCCGCAAGGGTCTAGCGGGAGTTGTGGAGCAGTACTTC.

This clone came up once. The gene calls are TRBV6-5 and TRBJ2-4, with D possibly being TRBD1 (5 bases). The CDR3 has 15 residues. V lost 4 bases to trimming and J lost 8 bases, with 18 bases between them. In germline, CDR1 is MNHEY, CDR2 SVGAGI. This CDR3 is CASSSDSTGWDIQYF. The CDR3 DNA reads TGTGCCAGCAGTTCCGACAGTACCGGATGGGACATTCAGTACTTC.

In this sample, this clone turned up once. The CDR3 loop is CASSRNRGQSSATEAFF. In nucleotides, the CDR3 is TGTGCCAGCAGCCGAAACAGAGGACAGAGTTCGGCCACTGAAGCTTTCTTT. The chain is built from TRBV11-2 and TRBJ1-1; perhaps TRBD1 as D (6 bases). There are 17 residues in the CDR3. Trimming took 5 bases from V and 4 from J, leaving 23 bases between them. CDR1 and CDR2 from the germline V gene are SGHAT and FQNNGV.

The V call is TRBV9, the J call TRBJ2-2; TRBD2 matches at 9 bases. CDR3 size: 16 residues. CDR1 SGDLS and CDR2 YYNGEE come from the germline V gene. J lost 5 bases, V lost 2 bases, and 7 bases had no gene match. CDR3 bases: TGTGCCAGCAGCGTCCAACCGGGACTAGCTACCGGGGAGCTGTTTTTT. Amino acid sequence: CASSVQPGLATGELFF.

V usage is TRBV28 and J usage is TRBJ2-7; D may be TRBD1 (5 bases). Germline V CDR1 and CDR2: MDHEN, SYDVKM. This CDR3 is built from 15 residues. Trimming pared 5 bases from V and 7 bases from J, leaving 21 bases between. CDR3 amino acids: CASSPPRAGSREQYF. The CDR3, as DNA: TGTGCCAGCAGTCCCCCCAGGGCAGGCTCCCGGGAGCAGTACTTC.

This clone was recorded once. The V call is TRBV4-2, the J call TRBJ2-7; TRBD2 matches 13 bases. Germline V CDR1 and CDR2: LGHNA, YNFKEQ. With V trimmed by 0 bases and J by 2 bases, 4 bases remained unmatched. The CDR3 spans 17 residues. The CDR3, as DNA: TGTGCCAGCAGCCAAGAGATACTAGCGGGAGGGACCTACGAGCAGTACTTC. Translated, it gives CASSQEILAGGTYEQYF.

V and J are TRBV15 and TRBJ2-4; a weak D match, TRBD2 (5 bases). The germline V gene has CDR1 LNHNV and CDR2 YYDKDF (reference sequence). This CDR3 region has 15 residues. V lost 0 bases and J lost 6, with 12 bases in between. CDR3 region: CATSRDVGDANIQYF. In DNA form, the CDR3 reads TGTGCCACCAGCAGAGATGTCGGGGATGCAAACATTCAGTACTTC. Variable domain in full (rest from reference TRBV15 and TRBJ2-4): DAMVIQNPRYQVTQFGKPVTLSCSQTLNHNVMYWYQQKSSQAPKLLFHYYDKDFNNEADTPDNFQSRRPNTSFCFLDIRSPGLGDTAMYLCATSRDVGDANIQYFGAGTRLSVL.

V usage is TRBV15 and J usage is TRBJ2-7; 8 positions agree with TRBD2. J was trimmed by 6 bases and V by 9 bases; bases with no gene match: 22. The CDR3 extends over 17 amino acids. Germline values: CDR1 LNHNV, CDR2 YYDKDF (reference sequence). CDR3 bases: TGTGCCACGCCGCGGGGGGCGCCTTCCCCCTCTACTCGCGAGCAGTACTTC. Its protein is CATPRGAPSPSTREQYF. Supplemented by reference TRBV15 and TRBJ2-7, the full variable domain reads DAMVIQNPRYQVTQFGKPVTLSCSQTLNHNVMYWYQQKSSQAPKLLFHYYDKDFNNEADTPDNFQSRRPNTSFCFLDIRSPGLGDTAMYLCATPRGAPSPSTREQYFGPGTRLTVT.

V usage is TRBV5-8 and J usage is TRBJ1-1; 9 bases fit TRBD1. Losses at the gene ends were 6 bases for V and 6 bases for J; bases not matched to a gene: 18. The CDR3 extends over 17 amino acids. The V gene's germline CDR1 is SGHTS and CDR2 YDEGEE. This CDR3 is CASTHGQGIISGAEAFF. As DNA, the CDR3 is TGTGCCAGCACCCATGGACAGGGGATAATTAGTGGCGCTGAAGCTTTCTTT.

V is TRBV5-1 and J is TRBJ2-2; D is possibly TRBD2 (6 bases). The CDR3 runs 14 residues. V was pared by 3 bases and J by 7 bases, with 13 bases between. The germline gives CDR1 SGHRS, CDR2 YFSETQ. Here the CDR3 reads CASSSGTPGGELFF. DNA for the CDR3: TGCGCCAGCAGCTCCGGGACTCCCGGCGGGGAGCTGTTTTTT.

The V call is TRBV11-3, the J call TRBJ2-7; 9 positions match TRBD2. The CDR3 sequence is 15 residues long. CDR1 is SGHNT, CDR2 YENEEA, per germline. The trim removed 6 bases at V and 2 bases at J, leaving 8 bases unmatched. CDR3 protein: CASRAASGATYEQYF. For the CDR3, the DNA is TGTGCCAGCAGGGCCGCTAGCGGGGCAACCTACGAGCAGTACTTC.

This clone showed up just a few times. The chain uses TRBV18 and TRBJ1-1; 7 positions match TRBD1. The CDR3 loop spans 14 amino acids. Trimming took 5 bases from V and 3 from J; bases not matched to a gene: 6. From germline, CDR1 is KGHSH and CDR2 LQKENI. As DNA, the CDR3 is TGTGCCAGCTCATCACGACAGGGAGACACTGAAGCTTTCTTT. Amino acids: CASSSRQGDTEAFF.

The CDR3 coding sequence is TGTGCCTGGAGTGTATATAGGGGGACTGAAGCTTTCTTT. The encoded protein is CAWSVYRGTEAFF. The J gene is TRBJ1-1, the V gene TRBV30; perhaps TRBD1 as D (6 bases). V shed 0 bases and J shed 5 bases, with 10 bases lying between them. The CDR3 sequence is 13 residues long. Per the germline V gene, CDR1 is GTSNPN and CDR2 is SVGIG (reference sequence).

This chain uses TRBV6-5 with TRBJ1-4; no clear D. The CDR3 runs to 15 residues. The germline gives CDR1 MNHEY, CDR2 SVGAGI. V lost 5 bases and J 7 bases, leaving 17 bases between the germline ends. CDR3 residues: CASSRKGMGSEKLFF. The CDR3 DNA is TGTGCCAGCAGTCGCAAAGGAATGGGGAGTGAAAAACTGTTTTTT.

V gene TRBV6-4 combines with J gene TRBJ2-3, with TRBD2 matching over 7 bases. After removal of 2 bases from V and 0 bases from J, the junction contained 5 bases not matched to a gene. This CDR3 contains 16 residues. In germline, CDR1 is MRHNA, CDR2 SNTAGT. CDR3 sequence: CASSDGTTLSTDTQYF. The CDR3 DNA is TGTGCCAGCAGTGACGGGACTACGCTTAGCACAGATACGCAGTATTTT.

The chain carries TRBV19 and TRBJ2-5, with D possibly TRBD1 on 6 matching bases. Germline V CDR1 and CDR2: LNHDA, SQIVND (reference sequence). CDR3 size: 13 residues. The ends were cut back, 5 bases at V and 5 bases at J, with 12 bases in the middle. CDR3 protein: CASSAWGLETQYF. CDR3 bases: TGTGCCAGTAGTGCCTGGGGGCTTGAGACCCAGTACTTC.

V gene TRBV4-2 combines with J gene TRBJ1-2, with a tentative D call TRBD1 (5 bases). V was pared by 0 bases and J by 6 bases, with 14 bases between. The CDR3 contains 15 residues. Per the germline V gene, CDR1 is LGHNA and CDR2 is YNFKEQ. This chain's CDR3 is CASSQDTGGRNGYTF. CDR3 in DNA: TGTGCCAGCAGCCAAGATACGGGGGGGAGGAATGGCTACACCTTC.

This chain links TRBV5-4 with TRBJ2-7; possibly TRBD2 for D (6 bases). Germline CDR1 SGHNT, CDR2 YYREEE (reference sequence). V lost 0 bases, J lost 0 bases, and 7 bases lay in between. The CDR3 runs to 14 residues. The CDR3 nucleotides read TGTGCCAGCAGCTTGGACGGGAGCTCCTACGAGCAGTACTTC. Amino acids: CASSLDGSSYEQYF.

The chain combines TRBV19 with TRBJ2-1; a possible D gene is TRBD2 (5 bases). The CDR3 loop spans 14 amino acids. Germline V gives CDR1 LNHDA, CDR2 SQIVND (reference sequence). Trimming took 0 bases from V and 10 from J, leaving 13 bases between them. CDR3 sequence: CASSIDASFGEQFF. As DNA, the CDR3 is TGTGCCAGTAGTATAGACGCTAGCTTTGGGGAGCAGTTCTTC.

The chain links TRBV10-2 to TRBJ2-7; TRBD2 matches at 10 bases. Germline loops: CDR1 WSHSY, CDR2 SAAADI. V lost 7 bases, J lost 2 bases, and 5 bases stayed unmatched. The CDR3 sequence is 14 residues long. CDR3 loop: CASTPSGRTYEQYF. CDR3 bases: TGCGCCAGCACCCCTAGCGGGAGAACCTACGAGCAGTACTTC.

The chain uses TRBV7-6 and TRBJ2-2; 7 positions agree with TRBD2. V dropped 3 bases and J dropped 10; count of bases not matched to a gene: 2. Germline lookup yields CDR1 SGHVS and CDR2 FNYEAQ. This CDR3 is 12 amino acids long. This CDR3 is CASSLGGVELFF. As DNA, the CDR3 is TGTGCCAGCAGCTTGGGGGGGGTGGAGCTGTTTTTT.

This clone has a single count. The chain couples TRBV25-1 to TRBJ2-7; 13 bases are a match to TRBD2. The CDR3 totals 14 residues. Looked up from germline, CDR1 is MGHDK and CDR2 is SYGVNS. Losses at the gene ends were 7 bases for V and 3 bases for J; bases not matched to a gene: 3. The CDR3 region is CASTRTSGSYEQYF. The CDR3 bases are TGTGCCAGCACCCGGACTAGCGGGAGCTACGAGCAGTACTTC.

The rearrangement links TRBV18 to TRBJ1-1, with TRBD1 matching over 8 bases. The CDR3 consists of 13 residues. The junction had 4 bases not matched to a gene; V was cut back by 5 bases and J by 5 bases. CDR1 and CDR2 (germline): KGHSH, LQKENI. The CDR3 nucleotides read TGTGCCAGCTCAAAACAGGGGGAAACTGAAGCTTTCTTT. Its translation is CASSKQGETEAFF.